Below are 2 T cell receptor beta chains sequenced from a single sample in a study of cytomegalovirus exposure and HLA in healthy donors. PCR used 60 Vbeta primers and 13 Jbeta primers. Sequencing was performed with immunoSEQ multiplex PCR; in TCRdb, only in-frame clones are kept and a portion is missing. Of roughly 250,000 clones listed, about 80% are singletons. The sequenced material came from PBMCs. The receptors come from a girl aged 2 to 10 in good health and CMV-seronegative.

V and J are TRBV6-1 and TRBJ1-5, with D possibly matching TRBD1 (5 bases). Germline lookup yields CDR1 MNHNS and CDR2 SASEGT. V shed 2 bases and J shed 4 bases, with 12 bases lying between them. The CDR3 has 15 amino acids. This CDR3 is CASSESGGGNQPQHF. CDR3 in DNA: TGTGCCAGCAGTGAATCCGGGGGAGGTAATCAGCCCCAGCATTTT.

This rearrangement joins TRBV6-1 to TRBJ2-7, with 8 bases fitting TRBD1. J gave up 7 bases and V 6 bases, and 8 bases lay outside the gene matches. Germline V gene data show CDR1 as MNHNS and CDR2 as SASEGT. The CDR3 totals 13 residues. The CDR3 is CASSTQGVGEQYF. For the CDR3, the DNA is TGTGCCAGCAGCACACAGGGGGTAGGGGAGCAGTACTTC.